Presented here are 13 T cell receptor beta chains from one specimen sequenced in a study of cytomegalovirus exposure and HLA in healthy donors. Use of 60 Vbeta and 13 Jbeta primers characterized the PCR. Profiled with immunoSEQ multiplex PCR; TCRdb holds only in-frame clones, not every one. The table has 95,000 to 120,000 clones, roughly 70% seen once. Source material: PBMCs. These receptors were obtained from a woman aged 40 to 50 in good health and CMV-seropositive.

The chain couples TRBV7-2 to TRBJ2-1; 15 bases line up with TRBD2. V shed 4 bases, J shed 9 bases, and the junction held 4 bases outside the gene matches. Germline CDR1 SGHTA, CDR2 FQGNSA. The CDR3 has 15 amino acids. As DNA, the CDR3 is TGTGCCAGCAGCTCTCGGACTAGCGGGGGGGGTGAGCAGTTCTTC. It encodes CASSSRTSGGGEQFF.

The gene calls are TRBV11-2 and TRBJ2-5; 7 bases map to TRBD2. Unmatched junction bases numbered 5, after V lost 3 bases and J lost 4 bases. Germline V gene data show CDR1 as SGHAT and CDR2 as FQNNGV. This CDR3 has 14 residues. Here the CDR3 reads CASSFGGNIETQYF. DNA of the CDR3: TGTGCCAGCAGCTTCGGGGGGAATATAGAGACCCAGTACTTC.

CDR3 sequence (DNA): TGTGCCAGCAGCTTGACGGACAGGGCCAATCAGCCCCAGCATTTT. It specifies CASSLTDRANQPQHF. The rearrangement links TRBV5-8 to TRBJ1-5; 8 bases agree with TRBD1. CDR3 length: 15 residues. Trimming cost V 1 base and J 3 bases; bases outside gene matches: 3. Germline assignment: CDR1 SGHTS and CDR2 YDEGEE.

The sample holds a few counts of this clone. The chain is built from TRBV4-1 and TRBJ1-1; no definite D call. Germline CDR1 MGHRA, CDR2 YSYEKL. V gave up 1 base and J gave up 1 base, with 7 bases separating them. CDR3 length equals 14 residues. The CDR3: CASSQVSPNTEAFF. CDR3 DNA: TGCGCCAGCAGCCAAGTGAGCCCGAACACTGAAGCTTTCTTT.

This chain joins TRBV28 and TRBJ1-2, with D unclear. V dropped 5 bases and J dropped 4 bases, with 8 bases sitting between them. The CDR3 contains 12 residues. The V gene's germline CDR1 is MDHEN and CDR2 SYDVKM. The CDR3 DNA sequence: TGTGCCAGCAGTCCCCTATCCTATGGCTACACCTTC. This translates into CASSPLSYGYTF.

This clone has a handful of counts. The chain's CDR3 is CASSPGVLGVGNEQFF. The CDR3 nucleotides read TGTGCCAGCAGCCCCGGGGTTCTAGGAGTAGGCAATGAGCAGTTCTTC. The chain employs TRBV11-2 and TRBJ2-1, with D maybe TRBD2 (5 bases). Trimming cost V 5 bases and J 6 bases, with 20 bases left between them. The CDR3 consists of 16 residues. CDR1 and CDR2 from the germline V gene are SGHAT and FQNNGV.

This clone was seen a single time. This sequence joins TRBV11-1 and TRBJ2-3; TRBD2 matches at 7 bases. Germline values: CDR1 SGHAT, CDR2 FQDESV (reference sequence). The CDR3 has 14 amino acids. With 7 bases clipped from V and 3 bases from J, the junction kept 7 bases outside the gene matches. CDR3 loop: CASTWGGPTDTQYF. In DNA form, the CDR3 reads TGTGCCAGCACCTGGGGGGGTCCTACAGATACGCAGTATTTT.

The chain uses TRBV7-9 and TRBJ1-5; the D gene is possibly TRBD1 (6 bases). Trimming left V 4 bases short and J 4 bases short, with 14 bases between. This CDR3 region has 15 residues. Germline V gene sequence: CDR1 SEHNR, CDR2 FQNEAQ (reference sequence). The CDR3 nucleotides are TGTGCCAGCAGCTCGGGGGGCCCGGCGAATCAGCCCCAGCATTTT. Protein: CASSSGGPANQPQHF.

The chain links TRBV6-5 to TRBJ1-2; maybe TRBD1 (6 bases). The germline V gene has CDR1 MNHEY and CDR2 SVGAGI. This CDR3 contains 15 residues. V was trimmed by 2 bases and J by 5 bases, leaving 15 bases between them. CDR3 DNA sequence: TGTGCCAGCAGTTACCTCCGGACAGCGCCTTATGGCTACACCTTC. It encodes CASSYLRTAPYGYTF.

Concerning this clone itself: One end of the junction does not line up with germline, which may come from a read error. The chain has TRBV5-1 and TRBJ2-1; 7 bases fit TRBD1. This CDR3 spans 15 amino acids. Per germline, CDR1 SGHRS and CDR2 YFSETQ. CDR3 in amino acids: CACSRSGQTNNEQFF. CDR3 in DNA: TGCGCCTGCAGCAGGTCGGGACAGACTAACAATGAGCAGTTCTTC.

CDR3 region: CASSSIAGADTQYF. CDR3 bases: TGTGCCAGCAGCTCGATAGCGGGAGCGGATACGCAGTATTTT. The V call is TRBV7-9, the J call TRBJ2-3; TRBD2 matches at 9 bases. With V trimmed by 4 bases and J by 6 bases, 5 bases remained unmatched. The V gene's germline CDR1 is SEHNR and CDR2 FQNEAQ (reference sequence). The CDR3 runs to 14 residues.

This chain links TRBV28 with TRBJ2-1, with 8 bases that match TRBD2. The ends lost 4 bases at V and 3 bases at J; junction bases unmatched: 14. This CDR3 comprises 18 residues. From germline, CDR1 is MDHEN and CDR2 SYDVKM. The chain's CDR3 is CASSSGRGLGGVYNEQFF. In nucleotides, the CDR3 is TGTGCCAGCAGTTCAGGTCGGGGACTAGGTGGTGTCTACAATGAGCAGTTCTTC.

The V and J genes are TRBV4-3 and TRBJ1-2, with TRBD1 as a possible D gene (6 bases). Per the germline V gene, CDR1 is LGHNA and CDR2 is YSLEER. V shed 0 bases and J shed 4 bases, with 18 bases lying between them. This CDR3 is 17 amino acids long. The CDR3, as DNA: TGCGCCAGCAGCCAAGATCTAAGGGTAACAGGGAGCTATGGCTACACCTTC. It codes for CASSQDLRVTGSYGYTF.